This T cell receptor (beta chain) was recorded in a study of blood T cell repertoires in COVID-19. CDR3 length: 12 amino acids. Germline V CDR1 and CDR2: KGHSH, LQKENI. The V and J ends lost 4 bases and 1 base respectively, with 4 bases between them. Data came from immunoSEQ multiplex PCR; TCRdb stores just in-frame clones and leaves some out. The sample includes 110,000 to 150,000 clones, 75% to 85% of them seen just once. The chain uses TRBV18 and TRBJ1-1; D is unclear. Material: peripheral blood. The clonotype was recovered from a man aged 55 to 70 with active or convalescent COVID-19. The CDR3 region is CASSHKNTEAFF. The CDR3 bases are TGTGCCAGCTCACACAAGAACACTGAAGCTTTCTTT.